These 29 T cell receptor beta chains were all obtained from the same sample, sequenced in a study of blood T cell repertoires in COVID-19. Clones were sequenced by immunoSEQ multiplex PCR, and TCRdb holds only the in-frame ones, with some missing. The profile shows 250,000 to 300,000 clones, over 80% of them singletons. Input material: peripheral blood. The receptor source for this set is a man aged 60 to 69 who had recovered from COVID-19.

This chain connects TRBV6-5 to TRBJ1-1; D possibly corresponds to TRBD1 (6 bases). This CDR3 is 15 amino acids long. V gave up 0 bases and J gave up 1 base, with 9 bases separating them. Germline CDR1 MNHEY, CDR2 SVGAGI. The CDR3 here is CASSYSQGRNTEAFF. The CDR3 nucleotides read TGTGCCAGCAGTTACTCTCAGGGGAGGAACACTGAAGCTTTCTTT.

In DNA form, the CDR3 reads TGTGCCAGTAGTATTTCGGGGGGCGCGGGCAACTATGGCTACACCTTC. Amino acid sequence: CASSISGGAGNYGYTF. The chain links TRBV19 to TRBJ1-2; D perhaps matches TRBD1 (6 bases). Germline CDR1 is LNHDA and CDR2 is SQIVND (reference sequence). Trimming cost V 3 bases and J 2 bases, with 16 bases left between them. The CDR3 runs 16 residues.

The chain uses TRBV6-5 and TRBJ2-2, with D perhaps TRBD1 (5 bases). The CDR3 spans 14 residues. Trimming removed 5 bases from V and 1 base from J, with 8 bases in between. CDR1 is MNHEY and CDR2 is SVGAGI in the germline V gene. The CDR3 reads CASSKQENTGELFF. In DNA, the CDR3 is TGTGCCAGCAGTAAACAGGAGAACACCGGGGAGCTGTTTTTT.

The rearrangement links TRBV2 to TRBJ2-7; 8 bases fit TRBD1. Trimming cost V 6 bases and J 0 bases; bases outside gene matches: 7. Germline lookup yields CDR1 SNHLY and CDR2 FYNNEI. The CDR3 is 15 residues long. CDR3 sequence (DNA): TGTGCCAGCAGGCAGGACAGGGTGGACTCCTACGAGCAGTACTTC. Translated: CASRQDRVDSYEQYF. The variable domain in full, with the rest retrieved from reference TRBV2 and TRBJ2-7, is EPEVTQTPSHQVTQMGQEVILRCVPISNHLYFYWYRQILGQKVEFLVSFYNNEISEKSEIFDDQFSVERPDGSNFTLKIRSTKLEDSAMYFCASRQDRVDSYEQYFGPGTRLTVT.

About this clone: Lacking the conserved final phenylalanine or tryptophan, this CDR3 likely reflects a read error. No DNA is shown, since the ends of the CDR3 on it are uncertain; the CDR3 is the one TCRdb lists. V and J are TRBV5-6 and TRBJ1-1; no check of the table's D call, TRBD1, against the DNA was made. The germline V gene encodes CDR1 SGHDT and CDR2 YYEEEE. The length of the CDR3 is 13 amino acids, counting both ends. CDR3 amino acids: CASSLGQGAAGIS.

This CDR3 reads CASSPWTSGSSDTQYF. CDR3 DNA sequence: TGCGCCAGCAGCCCGTGGACTAGCGGGTCTTCAGATACGCAGTATTTT. The chain links TRBV5-1 to TRBJ2-3; 11 bases are a match to TRBD2. This CDR3 has 16 residues. The ends lost 4 bases at V and 4 bases at J; junction bases unmatched: 8. Germline V CDR1 and CDR2: SGHRS, YFSETQ.

In DNA form, the CDR3 reads TGTGCCAGCAGTTTTTCGTCGGCAGGGCTAGAGACCCAGTACTTC. Its translation is CASSFSSAGLETQYF. The chain combines TRBV28 with TRBJ2-5; TRBD1 is a possible D gene (5 bases). The CDR3 sequence is 15 residues long. Germline V gives CDR1 MDHEN, CDR2 SYDVKM. V lost 3 bases and J 4 bases, leaving 15 bases between the germline ends.

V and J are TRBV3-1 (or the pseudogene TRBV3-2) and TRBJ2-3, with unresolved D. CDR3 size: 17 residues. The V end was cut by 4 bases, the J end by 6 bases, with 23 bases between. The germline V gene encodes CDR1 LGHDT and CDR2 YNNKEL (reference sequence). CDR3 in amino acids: CASSLPPRGVGMDTQYF. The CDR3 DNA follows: TGTGCCAGCAGCCTACCCCCTCGCGGAGTCGGTATGGATACGCAGTATTTT.

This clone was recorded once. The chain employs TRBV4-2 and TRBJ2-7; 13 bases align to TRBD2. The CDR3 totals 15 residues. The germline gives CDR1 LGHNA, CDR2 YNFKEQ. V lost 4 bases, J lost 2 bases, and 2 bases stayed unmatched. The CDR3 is CASSLGTSGTYEQYF. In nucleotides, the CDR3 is TGTGCCAGCAGCCTAGGGACTAGCGGGACCTACGAGCAGTACTTC.

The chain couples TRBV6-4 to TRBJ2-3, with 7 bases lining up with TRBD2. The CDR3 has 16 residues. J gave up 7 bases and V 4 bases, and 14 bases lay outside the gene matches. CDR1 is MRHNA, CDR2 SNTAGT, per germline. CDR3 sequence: CASSAGLQRGIHTQYF. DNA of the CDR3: TGTGCCAGCAGTGCTGGCCTTCAGCGGGGTATACATACGCAGTATTTT.

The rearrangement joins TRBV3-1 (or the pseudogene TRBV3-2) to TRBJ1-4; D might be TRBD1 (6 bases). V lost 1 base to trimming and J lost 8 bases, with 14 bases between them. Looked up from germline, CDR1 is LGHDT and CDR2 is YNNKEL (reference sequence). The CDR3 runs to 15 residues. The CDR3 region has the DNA TGTGCCAGCAGCCAAGGGACAGCGGTTTCGGAAAAACTGTTTTTT. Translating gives CASSQGTAVSEKLFF.

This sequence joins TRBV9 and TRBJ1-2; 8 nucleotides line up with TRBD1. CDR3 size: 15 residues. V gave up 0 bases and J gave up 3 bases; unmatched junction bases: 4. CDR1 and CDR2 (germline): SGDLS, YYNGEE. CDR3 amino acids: CASSVEGQGDYGYTF. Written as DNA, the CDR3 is TGTGCCAGCAGCGTAGAAGGACAGGGCGACTATGGCTACACCTTC.

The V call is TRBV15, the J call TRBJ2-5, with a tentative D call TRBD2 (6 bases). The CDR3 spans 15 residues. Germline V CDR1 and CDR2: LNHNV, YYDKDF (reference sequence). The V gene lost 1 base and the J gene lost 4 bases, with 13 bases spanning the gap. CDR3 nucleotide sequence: TGTGCCACCAGCAGAGCCTCGACTAGAGGAGAGACCCAGTACTTC. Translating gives CATSRASTRGETQYF.

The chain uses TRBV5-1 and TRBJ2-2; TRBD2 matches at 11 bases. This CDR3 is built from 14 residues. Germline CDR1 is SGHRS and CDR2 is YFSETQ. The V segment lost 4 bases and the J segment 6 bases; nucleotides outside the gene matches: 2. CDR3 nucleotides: TGCGCCAGCAGCAAACTAGCGGGAGCCGGGGAGCTGTTTTTT. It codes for CASSKLAGAGELFF.

CDR3 protein: CASSFGSGGQETQYF. The CDR3 DNA is TGCGCCAGCAGCTTCGGTTCCGGGGGCCAAGAGACCCAGTACTTC. This chain connects TRBV5-1 to TRBJ2-5; D is possibly TRBD2 (6 bases). CDR3 length: 15 amino acids. CDR1 is SGHRS and CDR2 is YFSETQ in the germline V gene. With 2 bases removed from V and 1 base from J, the gap between germline ends came to 12 bases.

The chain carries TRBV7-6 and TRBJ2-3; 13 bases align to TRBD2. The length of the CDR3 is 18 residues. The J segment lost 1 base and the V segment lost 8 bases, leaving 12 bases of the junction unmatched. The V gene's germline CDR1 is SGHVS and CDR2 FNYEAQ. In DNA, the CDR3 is TGTGCCAGCGCCTCCGGACTAGCGGGAGATGTCGGCACAGATACGCAGTATTTT. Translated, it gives CASASGLAGDVGTDTQYF.

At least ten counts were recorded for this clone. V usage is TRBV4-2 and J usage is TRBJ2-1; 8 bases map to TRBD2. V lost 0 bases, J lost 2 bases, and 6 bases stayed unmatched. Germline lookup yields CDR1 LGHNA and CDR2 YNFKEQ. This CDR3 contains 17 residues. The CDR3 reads CASSQDYPSGPYNEQFF. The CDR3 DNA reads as TGTGCCAGCAGCCAAGATTATCCTAGCGGGCCCTACAATGAGCAGTTCTTC.

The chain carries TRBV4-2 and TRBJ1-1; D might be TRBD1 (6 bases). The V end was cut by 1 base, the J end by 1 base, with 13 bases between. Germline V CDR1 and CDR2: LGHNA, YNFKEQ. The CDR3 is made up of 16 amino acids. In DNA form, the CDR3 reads TGTGCCAGCAGCCAAGTCTCTAGGACAGCGAACACTGAAGCTTTCTTT. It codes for CASSQVSRTANTEAFF.

The chain's CDR3 is CSARRAEAFF. For the CDR3, the DNA is TGCAGTGCTAGGCGGGCTGAAGCTTTCTTT. This chain connects TRBV20-1 to TRBJ1-1, with D unresolved. The V end was cut by 3 bases, the J end by 6 bases, with 5 bases between. This CDR3 comprises 10 residues. Per the germline V gene, CDR1 is DFQATT and CDR2 is SNEGSKA (reference sequence).

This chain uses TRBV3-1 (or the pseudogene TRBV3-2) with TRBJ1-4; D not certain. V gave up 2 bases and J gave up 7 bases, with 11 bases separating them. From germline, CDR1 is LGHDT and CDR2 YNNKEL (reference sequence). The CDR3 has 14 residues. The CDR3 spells CASSQKPWAEKLFF. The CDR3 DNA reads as TGTGCCAGCAGCCAAAAGCCCTGGGCTGAAAAACTGTTTTTT.

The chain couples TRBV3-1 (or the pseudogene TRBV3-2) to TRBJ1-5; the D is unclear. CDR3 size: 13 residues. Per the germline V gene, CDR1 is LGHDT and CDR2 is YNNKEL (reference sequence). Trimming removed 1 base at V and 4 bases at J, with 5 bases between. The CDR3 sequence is CASSQGGNQPQHF. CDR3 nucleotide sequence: TGTGCCAGCAGCCAAGGCGGGAATCAGCCCCAGCATTTT.

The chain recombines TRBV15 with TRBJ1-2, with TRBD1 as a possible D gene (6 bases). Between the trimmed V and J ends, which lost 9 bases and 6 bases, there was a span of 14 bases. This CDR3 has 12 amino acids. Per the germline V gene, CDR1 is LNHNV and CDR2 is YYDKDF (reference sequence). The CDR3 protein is CATSLGGHGYTF. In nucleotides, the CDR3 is TGTGCCACTTCTCTAGGGGGTCATGGCTACACCTTC.

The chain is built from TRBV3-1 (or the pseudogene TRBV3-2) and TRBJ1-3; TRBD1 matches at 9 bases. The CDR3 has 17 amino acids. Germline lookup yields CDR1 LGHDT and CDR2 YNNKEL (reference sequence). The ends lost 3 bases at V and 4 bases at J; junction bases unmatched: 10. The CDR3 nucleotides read TGTGCCAGCAGCCAGGACGGACAGGGGCCAGTCGGAAACACCATATATTTT. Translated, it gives CASSQDGQGPVGNTIYF.

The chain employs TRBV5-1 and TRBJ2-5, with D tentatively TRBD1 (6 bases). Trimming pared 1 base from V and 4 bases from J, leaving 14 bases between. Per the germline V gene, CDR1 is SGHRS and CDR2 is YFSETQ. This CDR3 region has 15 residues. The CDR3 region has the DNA TGCGCCAGCAGCTTGCCAGGACAGACAACAGAGACCCAGTACTTC. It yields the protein CASSLPGQTTETQYF. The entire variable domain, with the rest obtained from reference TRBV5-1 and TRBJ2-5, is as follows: KAGVTQTPRYLIKTRGQQVTLSCSPISGHRSVSWYQQTPGQGLQFLFEYFSETQRNKGNFPGRFSGRQFSNSRSEMNVSTLELGDSALYLCASSLPGQTTETQYFGPGTRLLVL.

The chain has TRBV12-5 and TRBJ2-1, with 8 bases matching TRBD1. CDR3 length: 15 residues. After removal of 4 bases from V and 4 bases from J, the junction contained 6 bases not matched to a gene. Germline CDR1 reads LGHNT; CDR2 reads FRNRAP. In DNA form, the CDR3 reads TGTGCTAGTGGTTCCGGGACAGGTCCGTACAATGAGCAGTTCTTC. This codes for CASGSGTGPYNEQFF.

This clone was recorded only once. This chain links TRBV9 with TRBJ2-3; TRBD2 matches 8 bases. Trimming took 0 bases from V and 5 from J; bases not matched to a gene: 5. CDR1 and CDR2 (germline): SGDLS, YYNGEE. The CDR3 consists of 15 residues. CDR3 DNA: TGTGCCAGCAGCGTAGCGGGGGGGCAGAAAGATACGCAGTATTTT. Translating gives CASSVAGGQKDTQYF.

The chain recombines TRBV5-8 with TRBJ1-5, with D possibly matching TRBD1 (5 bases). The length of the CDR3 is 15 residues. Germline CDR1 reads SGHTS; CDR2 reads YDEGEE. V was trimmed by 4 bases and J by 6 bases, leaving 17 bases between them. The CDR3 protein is CASSRVGDLGQPQHF. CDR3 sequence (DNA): TGTGCCAGCAGCCGGGTAGGGGATCTTGGTCAGCCCCAGCATTTT.

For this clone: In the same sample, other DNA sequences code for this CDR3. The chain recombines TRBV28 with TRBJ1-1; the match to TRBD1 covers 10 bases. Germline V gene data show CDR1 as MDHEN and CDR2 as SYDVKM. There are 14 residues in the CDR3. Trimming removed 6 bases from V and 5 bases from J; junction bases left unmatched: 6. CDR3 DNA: TGTGCCAGCAGCTCGACAGGGGGCAGGACTGAAGCTTTCTTT. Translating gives CASSSTGGRTEAFF.

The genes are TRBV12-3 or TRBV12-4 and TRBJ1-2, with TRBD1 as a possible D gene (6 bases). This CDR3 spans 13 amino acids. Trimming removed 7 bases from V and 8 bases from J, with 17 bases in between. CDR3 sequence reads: CASKPGGLGGYTF. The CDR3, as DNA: TGTGCCAGCAAACCCGGGGGGCTCGGGGGCTACACCTTC.